Reported below is one TCR beta chain. The same CDR3 is also encoded by other DNA sequences in this sample. Sequencing used immunoSEQ multiplex PCR; TCRdb keeps in-frame clones, though not all of them. Of 250,000 to 300,000 clones in the sample, roughly 90% were seen once. The data were obtained in a study of blood T cell repertoires in COVID-19. Germline CDR1 is SGHRS and CDR2 is YFSETQ. V shed 5 bases, J shed 0 bases, and the junction held 1 base outside the gene matches. The CDR3 covers 14 residues. The origin of this receptor is a man aged 40-49 years with acute or convalescent COVID-19. The sample consisted of peripheral blood. The chain carries TRBV5-1 and TRBJ1-4; 7 positions agree with TRBD1. The CDR3 DNA reads TGCGCCAGCAGGGGACAGTCAACTAATGAAAAACTGTTTTTT. Its translation is CASRGQSTNEKLFF.